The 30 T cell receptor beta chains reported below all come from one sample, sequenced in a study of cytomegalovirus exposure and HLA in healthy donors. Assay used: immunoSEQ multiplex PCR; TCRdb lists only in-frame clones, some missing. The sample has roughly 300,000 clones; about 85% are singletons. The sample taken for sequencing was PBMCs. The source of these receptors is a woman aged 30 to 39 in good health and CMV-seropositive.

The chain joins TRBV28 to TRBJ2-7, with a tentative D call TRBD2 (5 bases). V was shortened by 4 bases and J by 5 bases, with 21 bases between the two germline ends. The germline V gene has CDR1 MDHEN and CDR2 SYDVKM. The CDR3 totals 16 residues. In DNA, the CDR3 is TGTGCCAGCAGTTACCCTCGGGAACAGCTTAGGCACGAGCAGTACTTC. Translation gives CASSYPREQLRHEQYF. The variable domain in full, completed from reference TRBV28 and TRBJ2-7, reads DVKVTQSSRYLVKRTGEKVFLECVQDMDHENMFWYRQDPGLGLRLIYFSYDVKMKEKGDIPEGYSVSREKKERFSLILESASTNQTSMYLCASSYPREQLRHEQYFGPGTRLTVT.

CDR3 amino acids: CASSLVPGSYNEQFF. The CDR3 region has the DNA TGCGCCAGCAGCTTGGTTCCGGGTTCCTACAATGAGCAGTTCTTC. This chain links TRBV5-1 with TRBJ2-1; D ambiguous. Deletions cut 0 bases from V and 1 base from J, with 8 bases between. The CDR3 is made up of 15 amino acids. Germline CDR1 reads SGHRS; CDR2 reads YFSETQ.

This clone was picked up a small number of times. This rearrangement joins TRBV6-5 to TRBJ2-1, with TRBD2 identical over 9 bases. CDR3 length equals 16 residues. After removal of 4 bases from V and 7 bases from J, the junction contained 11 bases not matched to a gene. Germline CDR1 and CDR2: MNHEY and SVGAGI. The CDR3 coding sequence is TGTGCCAGCAGTTCACGGGCGGGGGGGCCTTGGAATGAGCAGTTCTTC. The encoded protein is CASSSRAGGPWNEQFF.

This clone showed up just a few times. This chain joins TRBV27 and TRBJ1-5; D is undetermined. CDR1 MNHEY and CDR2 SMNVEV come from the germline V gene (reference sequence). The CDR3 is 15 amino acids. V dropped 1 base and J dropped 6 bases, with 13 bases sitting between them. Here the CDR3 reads CASSLYIAASQPQHF. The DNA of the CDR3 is TGTGCCAGCAGTTTATATATCGCGGCTAGTCAGCCCCAGCATTTT.

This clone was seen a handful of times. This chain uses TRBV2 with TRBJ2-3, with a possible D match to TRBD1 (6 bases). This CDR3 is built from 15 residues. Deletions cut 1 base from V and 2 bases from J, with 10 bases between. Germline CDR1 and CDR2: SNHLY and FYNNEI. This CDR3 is CASSEGGGHTDTQYF. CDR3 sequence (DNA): TGTGCCAGCAGTGAAGGTGGGGGACACACAGATACGCAGTATTTT.

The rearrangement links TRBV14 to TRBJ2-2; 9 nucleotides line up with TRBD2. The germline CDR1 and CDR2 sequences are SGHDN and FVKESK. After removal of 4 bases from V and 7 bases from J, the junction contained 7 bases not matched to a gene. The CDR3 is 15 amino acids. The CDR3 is CASSLGLAKGGELFF. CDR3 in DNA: TGTGCCAGCAGCCTGGGACTAGCAAAGGGCGGGGAGCTGTTTTTT.

The CDR3 sequence is CASSIRQGASYNEQFF. Here the CDR3 DNA reads TGTGCCAGTAGTATACGACAGGGGGCCTCCTACAATGAGCAGTTCTTC. The genes are TRBV19 and TRBJ2-1; 10 nucleotides agree with TRBD1. The J segment lost 0 bases and the V segment lost 2 bases, leaving 1 base of the junction unmatched. The CDR3 has 16 amino acids. Germline CDR1 and CDR2: LNHDA and SQIVND (reference sequence).

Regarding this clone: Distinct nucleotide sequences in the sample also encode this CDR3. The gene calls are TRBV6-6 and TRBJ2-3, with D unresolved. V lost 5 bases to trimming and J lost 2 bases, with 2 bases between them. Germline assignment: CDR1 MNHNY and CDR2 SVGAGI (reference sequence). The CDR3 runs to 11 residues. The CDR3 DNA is TGTGCCAGCAGTCTCACAGATACGCAGTATTTT. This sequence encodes CASSLTDTQYF.

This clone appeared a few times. CDR3 nucleotides: TGTGCCAGCAGCTCCGAATCGGTTGGGTTCAGCGGGACCCAGTACTTC. It encodes CASSSESVGFSGTQYF. The chain has TRBV11-2 and TRBJ2-5, with a weak D call TRBD2 (5 bases). This CDR3 spans 16 amino acids. Trimming took off 4 bases at V and 7 bases at J, with 22 bases between the two ends. CDR1 is SGHAT, CDR2 FQNNGV, per germline.

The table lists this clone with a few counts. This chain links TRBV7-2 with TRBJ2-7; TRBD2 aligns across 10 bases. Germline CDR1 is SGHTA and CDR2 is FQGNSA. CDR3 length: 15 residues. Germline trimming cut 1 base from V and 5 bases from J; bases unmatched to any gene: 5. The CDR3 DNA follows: TGTGCCAGCAGCTTAGTAGCGGGAGGTGGGAACGAGCAGTACTTC. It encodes CASSLVAGGGNEQYF.

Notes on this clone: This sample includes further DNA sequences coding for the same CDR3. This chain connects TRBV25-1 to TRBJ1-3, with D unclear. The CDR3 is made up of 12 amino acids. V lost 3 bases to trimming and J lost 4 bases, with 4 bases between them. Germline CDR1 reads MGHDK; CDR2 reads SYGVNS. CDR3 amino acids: CASSEGGNTIYF. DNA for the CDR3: TGTGCCAGCAGTGAGGGAGGAAACACCATATATTTT.

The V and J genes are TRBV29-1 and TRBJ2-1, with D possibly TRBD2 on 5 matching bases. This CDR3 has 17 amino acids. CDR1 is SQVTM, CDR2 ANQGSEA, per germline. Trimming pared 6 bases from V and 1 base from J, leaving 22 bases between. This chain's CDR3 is CSVLLLAGTMSYNEQFF. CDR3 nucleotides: TGCAGCGTCCTTCTCTTGGCGGGCACCATGTCCTACAATGAGCAGTTCTTC.

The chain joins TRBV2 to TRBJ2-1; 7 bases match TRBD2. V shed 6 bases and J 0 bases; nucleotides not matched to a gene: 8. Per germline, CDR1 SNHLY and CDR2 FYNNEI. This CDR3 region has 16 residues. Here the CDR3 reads CASRALASSSYNEQFF. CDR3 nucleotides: TGTGCCAGCAGGGCACTAGCGAGCAGCTCCTACAATGAGCAGTTCTTC. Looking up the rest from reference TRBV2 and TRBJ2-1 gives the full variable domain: EPEVTQTPSHQVTQMGQEVILRCVPISNHLYFYWYRQILGQKVEFLVSFYNNEISEKSEIFDDQFSVERPDGSNFTLKIRSTKLEDSAMYFCASRALASSSYNEQFFGPGTRLTVL.

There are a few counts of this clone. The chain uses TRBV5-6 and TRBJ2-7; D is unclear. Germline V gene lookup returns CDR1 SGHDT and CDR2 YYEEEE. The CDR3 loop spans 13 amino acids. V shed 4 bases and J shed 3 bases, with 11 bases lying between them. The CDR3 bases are TGTGCCAGCAGCCTCAACCCCGGCTACGAGCAGTACTTC. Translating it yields CASSLNPGYEQYF. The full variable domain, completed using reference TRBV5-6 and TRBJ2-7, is DAGVTQSPTHLIKTRGQQVTLRCSPKSGHDTVSWYQQALGQGPQFIFQYYEEEERQRGNFPDRFSGHQFPNYSSELNVNALLLGDSALYLCASSLNPGYEQYFGPGTRLTVT.

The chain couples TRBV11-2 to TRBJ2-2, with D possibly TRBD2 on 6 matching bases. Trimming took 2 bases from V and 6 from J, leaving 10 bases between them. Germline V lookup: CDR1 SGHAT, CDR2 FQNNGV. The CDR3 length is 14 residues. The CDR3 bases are TGTGCCAGCAGCTTATTTCCTAGCGCCGGGGAGCTGTTTTTT. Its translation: CASSLFPSAGELFF.

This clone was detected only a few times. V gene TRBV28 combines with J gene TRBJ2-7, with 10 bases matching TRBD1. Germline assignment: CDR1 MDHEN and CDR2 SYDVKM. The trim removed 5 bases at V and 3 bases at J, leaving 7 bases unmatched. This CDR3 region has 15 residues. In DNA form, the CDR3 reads TGTGCCAGCAGTCCCACCGGGACAGGGGACTACGAGCAGTACTTC. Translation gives CASSPTGTGDYEQYF.

CDR3 nucleotides: TGTGCCAGCAGCTGGGACAGGGTTAGCGAGCAGTACTTC. This sequence encodes CASSWDRVSEQYF. The gene calls are TRBV7-2 and TRBJ2-7; the match to TRBD1 covers 9 bases. Unmatched junction bases numbered 4, after V lost 4 bases and J lost 6 bases. The CDR3 runs 13 residues. Germline-derived CDR1 and CDR2 are SGHTA and FQGNSA.

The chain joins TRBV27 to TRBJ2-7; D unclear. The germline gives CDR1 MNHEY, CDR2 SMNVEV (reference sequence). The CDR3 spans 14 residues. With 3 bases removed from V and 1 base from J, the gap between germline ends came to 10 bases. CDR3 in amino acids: CASSFSLRSYEQYF. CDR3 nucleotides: TGTGCCAGCAGTTTTTCCCTAAGGTCCTACGAGCAGTACTTC.

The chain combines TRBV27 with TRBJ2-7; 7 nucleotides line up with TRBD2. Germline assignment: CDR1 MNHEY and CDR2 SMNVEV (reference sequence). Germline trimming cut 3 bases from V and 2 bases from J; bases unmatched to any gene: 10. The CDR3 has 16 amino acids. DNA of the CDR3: TGTGCCAGCAGTTTGAAGGGAGGCCGGGGGGCCTACGAGCAGTACTTC. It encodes CASSLKGGRGAYEQYF.

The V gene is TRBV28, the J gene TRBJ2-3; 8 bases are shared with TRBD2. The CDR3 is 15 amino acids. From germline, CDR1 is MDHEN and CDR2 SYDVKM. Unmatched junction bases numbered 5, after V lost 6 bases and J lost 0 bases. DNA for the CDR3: TGTGCCAGCAGCAAGACTAGCGCTAGCACAGATACGCAGTATTTT. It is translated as CASSKTSASTDTQYF.

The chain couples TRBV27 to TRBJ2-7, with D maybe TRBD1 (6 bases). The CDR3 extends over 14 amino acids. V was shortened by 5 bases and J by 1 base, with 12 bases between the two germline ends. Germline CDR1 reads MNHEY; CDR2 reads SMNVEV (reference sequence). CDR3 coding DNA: TGTGCCAGCAGTGTACAGGGCAGTTCCTACGAGCAGTACTTC. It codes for CASSVQGSSYEQYF.

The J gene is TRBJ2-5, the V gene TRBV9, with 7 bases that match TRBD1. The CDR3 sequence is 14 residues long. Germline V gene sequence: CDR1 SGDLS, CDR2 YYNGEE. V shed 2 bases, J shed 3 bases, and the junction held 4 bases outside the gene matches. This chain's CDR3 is CASSVSGGKETQYF. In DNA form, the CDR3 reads TGTGCCAGCAGCGTGTCAGGGGGTAAAGAGACCCAGTACTTC.

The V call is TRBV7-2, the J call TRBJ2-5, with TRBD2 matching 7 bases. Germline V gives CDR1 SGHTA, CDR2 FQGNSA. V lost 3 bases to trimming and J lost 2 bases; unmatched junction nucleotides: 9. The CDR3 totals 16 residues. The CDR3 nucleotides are TGTGCCAGCAGCTTCGGGGGAGGGGTCCCACAAGAGACCCAGTACTTC. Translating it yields CASSFGGGVPQETQYF.

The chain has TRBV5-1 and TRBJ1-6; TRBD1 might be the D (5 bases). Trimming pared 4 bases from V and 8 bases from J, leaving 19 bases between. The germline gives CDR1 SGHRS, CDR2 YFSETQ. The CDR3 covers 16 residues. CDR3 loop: CASSPRENYGDSPLHF. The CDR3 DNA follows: TGCGCCAGCAGCCCCAGGGAAAACTACGGTGATTCACCCCTCCACTTT.

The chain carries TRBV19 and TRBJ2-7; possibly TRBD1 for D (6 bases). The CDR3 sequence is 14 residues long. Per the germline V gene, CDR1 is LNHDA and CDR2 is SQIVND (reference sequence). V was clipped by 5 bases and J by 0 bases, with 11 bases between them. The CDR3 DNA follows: TGTGCCAGTAGTCCCGGACAGATCTCCTACGAGCAGTACTTC. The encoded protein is CASSPGQISYEQYF.

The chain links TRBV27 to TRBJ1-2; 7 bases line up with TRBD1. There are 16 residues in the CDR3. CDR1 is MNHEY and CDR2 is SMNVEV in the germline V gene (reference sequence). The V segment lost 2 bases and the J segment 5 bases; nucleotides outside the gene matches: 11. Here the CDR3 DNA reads TGTGCCAGCAGTTTACATGAGACAGGGAATAGGTATGGCTACACCTTC. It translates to CASSLHETGNRYGYTF.

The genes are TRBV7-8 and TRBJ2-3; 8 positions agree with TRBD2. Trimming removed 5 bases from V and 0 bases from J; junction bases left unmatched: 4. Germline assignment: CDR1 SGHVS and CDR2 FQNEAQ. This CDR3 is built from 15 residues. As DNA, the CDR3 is TGTGCCAGCAGCCGGGGGGGGACGAGCACAGATACGCAGTATTTT. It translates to CASSRGGTSTDTQYF.

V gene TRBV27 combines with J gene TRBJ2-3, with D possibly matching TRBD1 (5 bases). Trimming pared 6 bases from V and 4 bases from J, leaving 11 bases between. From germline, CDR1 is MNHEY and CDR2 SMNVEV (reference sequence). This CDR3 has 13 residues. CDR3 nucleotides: TGTGCCAGCAGACCCCAGGGTCCAGATACGCAGTATTTT. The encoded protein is CASRPQGPDTQYF.

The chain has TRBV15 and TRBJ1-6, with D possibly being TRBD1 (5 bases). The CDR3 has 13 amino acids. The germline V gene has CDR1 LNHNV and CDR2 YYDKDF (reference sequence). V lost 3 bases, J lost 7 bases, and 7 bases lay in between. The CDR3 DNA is TGTGCCACCAGCAGGGGGCGGAATTCACCCCTCCACTTT. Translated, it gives CATSRGRNSPLHF.

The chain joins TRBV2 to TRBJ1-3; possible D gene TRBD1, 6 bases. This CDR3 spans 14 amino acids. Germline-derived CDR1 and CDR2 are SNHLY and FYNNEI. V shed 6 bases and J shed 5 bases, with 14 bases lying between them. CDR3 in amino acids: CASSRPGQRNTIYF. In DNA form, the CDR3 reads TGTGCCAGCAGCCGCCCCGGACAGAGAAACACCATATATTTT.